This paragraph reports one T cell receptor beta chain. In the original processing: Amplification with reference gene primers provided the estimates of nucleated cell counts. Profiling relied on immunoSEQ multiplex PCR, and the TCRdb table lists in-frame clones only, not all of them. V and J calls and clone size are given by that table; D and trimming were obtained from the DNA. The sample carries over 150,000 clones, approximately 85% recorded once. These data belong to a study of blood T cell repertoires in COVID-19. Study-level background: Italy, Spain and the United States were the sources of the convalescent and acute COVID-19 samples. In each case, the material was cDNA or gDNA derived from T cells, B-cell-depleted T cells, or PBMCs.

Patients from Seattle were sampled longitudinally, starting during active infection. The sequencing input was peripheral blood. This receptor was identified in a woman of 80 years or more with COVID-19, enrolled during active disease.

The CDR3 here is CANRDRTYMNTEAFF. As DNA, the CDR3 is TGCGCCAACCGTGACAGGACTTACATGAACACTGAAGCTTTCTTT. The V call is TRBV23-1, the J call TRBJ1-1; D might be TRBD1 (6 bases). TRBV23-1 belongs to the ORF category, with a function that is uncertain. The V gene lost 10 bases and the J gene lost 0 bases, with 18 bases spanning the gap. The CDR3 runs to 15 residues.